A single sample is the source of the 15 T cell receptor beta chains below, sequenced in a study of cytomegalovirus exposure and HLA in healthy donors. The PCR contained 60 Vbeta and 13 Jbeta primers. Only in-frame clones appear in the TCRdb table, and some are missing; sequencing was by immunoSEQ multiplex PCR. The sample includes 150,000 to 200,000 clones, approximately 59% of them seen just once. The sequenced sample was PBMCs. Receptor source: a man aged 40-49 years in good health and CMV-seronegative.

This clone was counted a few times. The gene calls are TRBV7-2 and TRBJ2-1, with 12 bases identical to TRBD1. This CDR3 is built from 15 residues. Unmatched junction bases numbered 7, after V lost 4 bases and J lost 9 bases. CDR1 and CDR2 (germline): SGHTA, FQGNSA. Here the CDR3 reads CASSSPGQGAGEQFF. CDR3 nucleotide sequence: TGTGCCAGCAGCTCCCCGGGACAGGGGGCGGGTGAGCAGTTCTTC.

This clone has only one observation. The V call is TRBV6-1, the J call TRBJ1-2; 9 nucleotides match TRBD1. Germline V gives CDR1 MNHNS, CDR2 SASEGT. V lost 6 bases, J lost 6 bases, and 2 bases stayed unmatched. This CDR3 comprises 12 residues. In DNA, the CDR3 is TGTGCCAGCAGACAGGGGGCGGATGGCTACACCTTC. Protein sequence: CASRQGADGYTF.

The CDR3 is CASSPGLAGGRGGEQFF. The DNA of the CDR3 is TGTGCCAGCAGCCCCGGACTAGCGGGAGGGCGAGGGGGTGAGCAGTTCTTC. This sequence joins TRBV7-9 and TRBJ2-1, with TRBD2 identical over 15 bases. This CDR3 spans 17 amino acids. J was trimmed by 9 bases and V by 5 bases; bases with no gene match: 11. Germline CDR1 reads SEHNR; CDR2 reads FQNEAQ (reference sequence).

This chain links TRBV6-1 with TRBJ1-1, with D perhaps matching TRBD1 (6 bases). Germline V gives CDR1 MNHNS, CDR2 SASEGT. CDR3 length: 15 amino acids. V was pared by 3 bases and J by 0 bases, with 11 bases between. CDR3 nucleotide sequence: TGTGCCAGCAGTGACCGGGGGGGGCTGAACACTGAAGCTTTCTTT. Translating it yields CASSDRGGLNTEAFF.

This clone has just one count. The chain recombines TRBV7-3 with TRBJ2-1; D remains ambiguous. Trimming cost V 6 bases and J 6 bases, with 18 bases left between them. CDR3 length: 15 amino acids. The germline V gene has CDR1 SGHTA and CDR2 FQGTGA. CDR3 protein: CASRFDGFVGNEQFF. CDR3 DNA: TGTGCCAGCAGGTTCGACGGGTTCGTAGGCAATGAGCAGTTCTTC.

The J gene is TRBJ2-7, the V gene TRBV7-9, with a weak D call TRBD1 (6 bases). The CDR3 extends over 14 amino acids. Per germline, CDR1 SEHNR and CDR2 FQNEAQ (reference sequence). V was shortened by 0 bases and J by 6 bases, with 12 bases between the two germline ends. DNA for the CDR3: TGTGCCAGCAGCTTAGCAGAGGGGGTCGGCGAGCAGTACTTC. It yields the protein CASSLAEGVGEQYF. The whole variable domain, filled in from reference TRBV7-9 and TRBJ2-7, reads DTGVSQNPRHKITKRGQNVTFRCDPISEHNRLYWYRQTLGQGPEFLTYFQNEAQLEKSRLLSDRFSAERPKGSFSTLEIQRTEQGDSAMYLCASSLAEGVGEQYFGPGTRLTVT.

The chain links TRBV28 to TRBJ2-2, with 7 bases aligning to TRBD1. From germline, CDR1 is MDHEN and CDR2 SYDVKM. The length of the CDR3 is 16 residues. The V segment lost 6 bases and the J segment 0 bases; nucleotides outside the gene matches: 7. CDR3 DNA: TGTGCCAGCAGCCCACAGGGGACCGCGAACACCGGGGAGCTGTTTTTT. Translated, it gives CASSPQGTANTGELFF. The full variable domain, its missing parts supplied by reference TRBV28 and TRBJ2-2, is DVKVTQSSRYLVKRTGEKVFLECVQDMDHENMFWYRQDPGLGLRLIYFSYDVKMKEKGDIPEGYSVSREKKERFSLILESASTNQTSMYLCASSPQGTANTGELFFGEGSRLTVL.

This chain links TRBV6-1 with TRBJ1-5; TRBD1 is a possible D gene (6 bases). This CDR3 is built from 14 residues. V was pared by 4 bases and J by 0 bases, with 7 bases between. Germline V gene lookup returns CDR1 MNHNS and CDR2 SASEGT. The CDR3 nucleotides are TGTGCCAGCAGTGGCAGGGGTAGCAATCAGCCCCAGCATTTT. Protein product: CASSGRGSNQPQHF.

The rearrangement links TRBV6-5 to TRBJ1-4; 9 nucleotides match TRBD1. This CDR3 has 15 residues. CDR1 and CDR2 from the germline V gene are MNHEY and SVGAGI. With V trimmed by 4 bases and J by 8 bases, 8 bases remained unmatched. In nucleotides, the CDR3 is TGTGCCAGCAGTTCGTCCGGGGACAGGGCCGAAAAACTGTTTTTT. It codes for CASSSSGDRAEKLFF.

This clone turned up a few times. Different DNA sequences within this sample yield the same CDR3. The chain joins TRBV30 to TRBJ2-5, with 10 bases fitting TRBD1. The V gene end was trimmed by 0 bases and the J gene end by 3 bases; junction bases not matched to a gene: 1. The CDR3 is 14 residues long. Germline values: CDR1 GTSNPN, CDR2 SVGIG (reference sequence). In DNA, the CDR3 is TGTGCCTGGAGTGTAGGGACAGGGGAAGAGACCCAGTACTTC. This encodes CAWSVGTGEETQYF.

The chain's CDR3 is CASSVSGTEGEKLFF. The DNA of the CDR3 is TGTGCCAGCAGTGTCTCCGGGACAGAGGGTGAAAAACTGTTTTTT. The chain links TRBV25-1 to TRBJ1-4, with 7 nucleotides matching TRBD1. Germline trimming cut 4 bases from V and 7 bases from J; bases unmatched to any gene: 9. The CDR3 extends over 15 amino acids. The germline V gene has CDR1 MGHDK and CDR2 SYGVNS.

The chain couples TRBV6-5 to TRBJ1-4, with D maybe TRBD1 (5 bases). V gave up 6 bases and J gave up 7 bases, with 12 bases separating them. Germline V gives CDR1 MNHEY, CDR2 SVGAGI. The CDR3 contains 13 residues. DNA of the CDR3: TGTGCCAGCAGGACCGGGCAGGGTGAAAAACTGTTTTTT. It yields the protein CASRTGQGEKLFF.

V and J are TRBV10-3 and TRBJ2-5; TRBD2 might be the D (5 bases). CDR3 size: 14 residues. V lost 0 bases and J 4 bases, leaving 9 bases between the germline ends. The germline V gene encodes CDR1 ENHRY and CDR2 SYGVKD. The CDR3 sequence is CAISESTGTETQYF. CDR3 DNA: TGTGCCATCAGTGAGTCGACGGGAACAGAGACCCAGTACTTC.

This rearrangement joins TRBV5-1 to TRBJ2-7; 11 positions match TRBD2. The J segment lost 5 bases and the V segment lost 8 bases, leaving 12 bases of the junction unmatched. Germline V gene sequence: CDR1 SGHRS, CDR2 YFSETQ. The CDR3 covers 15 residues. The CDR3 here is CASSQTSGARDEQYF. The CDR3 DNA follows: TGCGCCAGTTCTCAGACTAGCGGGGCCAGGGACGAGCAGTACTTC.

In its sample, this clone was seen a few times. CDR3 in DNA: TGCGCCAGCAGGAAGGAGAGCACTGAAGCTTTCTTT. Translation gives CASRKESTEAFF. The chain joins TRBV5-1 to TRBJ1-1; no reliable D call. The CDR3 covers 12 residues. V lost 5 bases to trimming and J lost 4 bases, with 9 bases between them. Germline CDR1 and CDR2: SGHRS and YFSETQ. Using reference TRBV5-1 and TRBJ1-1 for the parts outside the CDR3, the full variable domain is KAGVTQTPRYLIKTRGQQVTLSCSPISGHRSVSWYQQTPGQGLQFLFEYFSETQRNKGNFPGRFSGRQFSNSRSEMNVSTLELGDSALYLCASRKESTEAFFGQGTRLTVV.